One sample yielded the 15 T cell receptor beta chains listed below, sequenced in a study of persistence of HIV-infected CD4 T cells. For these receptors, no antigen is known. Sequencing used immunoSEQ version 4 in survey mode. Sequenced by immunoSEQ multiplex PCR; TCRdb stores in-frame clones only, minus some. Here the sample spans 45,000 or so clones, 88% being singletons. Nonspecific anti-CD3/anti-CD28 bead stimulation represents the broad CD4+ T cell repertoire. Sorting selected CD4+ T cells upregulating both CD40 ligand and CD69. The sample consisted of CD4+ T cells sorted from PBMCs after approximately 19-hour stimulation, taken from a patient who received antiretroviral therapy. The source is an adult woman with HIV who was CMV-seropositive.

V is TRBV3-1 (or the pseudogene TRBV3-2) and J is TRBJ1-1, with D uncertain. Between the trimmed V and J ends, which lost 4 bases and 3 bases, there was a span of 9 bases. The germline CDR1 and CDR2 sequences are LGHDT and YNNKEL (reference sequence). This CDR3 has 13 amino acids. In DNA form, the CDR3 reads TGTGCCAGCAGCCTTAGTGGGGACACTGAAGCTTTCTTT. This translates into CASSLSGDTEAFF.

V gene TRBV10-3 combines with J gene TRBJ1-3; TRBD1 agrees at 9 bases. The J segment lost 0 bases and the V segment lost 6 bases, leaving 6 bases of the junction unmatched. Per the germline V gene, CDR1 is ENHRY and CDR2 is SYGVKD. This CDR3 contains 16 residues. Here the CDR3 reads CAISPRQGDSGNTIYF. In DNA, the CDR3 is TGTGCCATCAGCCCACGACAGGGGGACTCTGGAAACACCATATATTTT.

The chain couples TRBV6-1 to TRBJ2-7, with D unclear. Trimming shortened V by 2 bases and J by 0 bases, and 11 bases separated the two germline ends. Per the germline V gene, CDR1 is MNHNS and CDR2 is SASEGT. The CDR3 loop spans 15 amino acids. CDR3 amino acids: CASSEFSQLSYEQYF. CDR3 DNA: TGTGCCAGCAGTGAATTTAGCCAGCTCTCCTACGAGCAGTACTTC.

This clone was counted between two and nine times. The CDR3 here is CASSLTGGNEQYF. Written as DNA, the CDR3 is TGTGCCAGCAGTTTAACTGGAGGGAACGAGCAGTACTTC. The chain joins TRBV12-3 or TRBV12-4 to TRBJ2-7, with D tentatively TRBD2 (6 bases). V was clipped by 2 bases and J by 5 bases, with 10 bases between them. The CDR3 is made up of 13 amino acids.

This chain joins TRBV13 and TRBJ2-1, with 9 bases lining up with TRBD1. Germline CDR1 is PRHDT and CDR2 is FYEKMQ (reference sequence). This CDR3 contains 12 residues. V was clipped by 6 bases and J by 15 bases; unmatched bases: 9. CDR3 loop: CASSSDRGRLFF. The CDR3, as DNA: TGTGCCAGCAGTTCGGACAGGGGTCGGCTGTTCTTC.

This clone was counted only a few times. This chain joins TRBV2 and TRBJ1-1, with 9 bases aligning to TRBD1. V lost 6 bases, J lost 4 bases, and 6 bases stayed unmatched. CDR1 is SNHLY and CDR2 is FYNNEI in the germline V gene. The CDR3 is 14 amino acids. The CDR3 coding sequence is TGTGCCAGCAGGGACAGGGGAGTTGGCACTGAAGCTTTCTTT. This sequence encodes CASRDRGVGTEAFF.

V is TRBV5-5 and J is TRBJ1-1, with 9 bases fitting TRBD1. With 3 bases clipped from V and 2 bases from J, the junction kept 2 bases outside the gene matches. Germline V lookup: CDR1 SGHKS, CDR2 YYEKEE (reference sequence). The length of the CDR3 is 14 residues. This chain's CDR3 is CASSWGQGNTEAFF. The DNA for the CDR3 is TGTGCCAGCAGCTGGGGACAGGGAAACACTGAAGCTTTCTTT.

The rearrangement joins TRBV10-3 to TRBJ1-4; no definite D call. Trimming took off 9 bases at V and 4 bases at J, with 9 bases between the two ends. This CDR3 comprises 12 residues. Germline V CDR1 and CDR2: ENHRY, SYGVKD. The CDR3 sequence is CAISGGNEKLFF. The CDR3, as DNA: TGTGCCATATCCGGAGGTAATGAAAAACTGTTTTTT.

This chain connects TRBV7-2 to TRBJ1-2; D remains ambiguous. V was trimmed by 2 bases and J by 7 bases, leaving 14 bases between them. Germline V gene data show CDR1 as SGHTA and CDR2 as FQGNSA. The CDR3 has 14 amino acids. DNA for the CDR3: TGTGCCAGCAGCTTAATCCCTGGCAACACTGGCTACACCTTC. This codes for CASSLIPGNTGYTF.

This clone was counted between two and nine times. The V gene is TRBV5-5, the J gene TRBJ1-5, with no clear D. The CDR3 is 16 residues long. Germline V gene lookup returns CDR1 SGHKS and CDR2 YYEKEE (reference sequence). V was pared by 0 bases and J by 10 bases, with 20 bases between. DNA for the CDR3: TGTGCCAGCAGCTTGGGACAACAGATCTCTGAGCTTCCCCAGCATTTT. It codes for CASSLGQQISELPQHF.

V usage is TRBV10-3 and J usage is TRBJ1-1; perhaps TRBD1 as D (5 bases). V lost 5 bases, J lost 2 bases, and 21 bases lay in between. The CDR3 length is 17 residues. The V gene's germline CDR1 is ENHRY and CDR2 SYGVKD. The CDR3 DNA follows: TGTGCCATCAGTCTCAACCGGGGGGTGGAAGGAAACACTGAAGCTTTCTTT. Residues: CAISLNRGVEGNTEAFF.

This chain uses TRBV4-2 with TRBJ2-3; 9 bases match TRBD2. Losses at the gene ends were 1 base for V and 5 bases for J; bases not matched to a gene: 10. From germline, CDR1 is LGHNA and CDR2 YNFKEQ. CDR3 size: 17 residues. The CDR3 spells CASSQGSAGGRGDTQYF. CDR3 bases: TGTGCCAGCAGCCAAGGATCAGCGGGGGGCCGGGGAGATACGCAGTATTTT.

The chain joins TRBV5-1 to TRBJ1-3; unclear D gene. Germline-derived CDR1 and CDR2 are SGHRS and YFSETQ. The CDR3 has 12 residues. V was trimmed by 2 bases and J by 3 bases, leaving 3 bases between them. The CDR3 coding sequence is TGCGCCAGCAGCTTTAATGGAAACACCATATATTTT. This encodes CASSFNGNTIYF.

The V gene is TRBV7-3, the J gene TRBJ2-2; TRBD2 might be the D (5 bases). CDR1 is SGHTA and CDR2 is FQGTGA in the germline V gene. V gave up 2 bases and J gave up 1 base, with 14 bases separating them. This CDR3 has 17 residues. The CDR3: CASSLGRGRLNTGELFF. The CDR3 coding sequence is TGTGCCAGCAGCTTAGGGAGAGGGCGTTTGAACACCGGGGAGCTGTTTTTT. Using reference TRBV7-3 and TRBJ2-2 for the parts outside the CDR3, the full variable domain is GAGVSQTPSNKVTEKGKYVELRCDPISGHTALYWYRQSLGQGPEFLIYFQGTGAADDSGLPNDRFFAVRPEGSVSTLKIQRTERGDSAVYLCASSLGRGRLNTGELFFGEGSRLTVL.

The DNA of the CDR3 is TGTGCCATCAGAGCCGAGGGAGACAATAATGAAAAACTGTTTTTT. Encoded protein: CAIRAEGDNNEKLFF. J is TRBJ1-4 and V is TRBV10-3, with D unclear. V was trimmed by 6 bases and J by 4 bases, leaving 15 bases between them. The germline CDR1 and CDR2 sequences are ENHRY and SYGVKD. The CDR3 extends over 15 amino acids.